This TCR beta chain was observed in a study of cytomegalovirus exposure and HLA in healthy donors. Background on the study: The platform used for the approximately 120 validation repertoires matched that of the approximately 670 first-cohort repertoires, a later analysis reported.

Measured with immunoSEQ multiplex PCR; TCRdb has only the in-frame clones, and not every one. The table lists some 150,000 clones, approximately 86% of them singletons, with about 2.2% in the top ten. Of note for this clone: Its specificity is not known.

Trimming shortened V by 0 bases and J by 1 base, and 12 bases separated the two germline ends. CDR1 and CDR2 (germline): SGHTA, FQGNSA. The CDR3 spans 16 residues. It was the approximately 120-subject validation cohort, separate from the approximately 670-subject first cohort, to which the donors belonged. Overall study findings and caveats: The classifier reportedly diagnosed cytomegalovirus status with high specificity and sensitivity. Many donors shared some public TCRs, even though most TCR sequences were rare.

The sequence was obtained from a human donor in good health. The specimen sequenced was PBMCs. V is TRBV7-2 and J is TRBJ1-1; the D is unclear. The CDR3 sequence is CASSLALGVWNTEAFF. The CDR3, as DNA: TGTGCCAGCAGCTTAGCGCTCGGGGTTTGGAACACTGAAGCTTTCTTT. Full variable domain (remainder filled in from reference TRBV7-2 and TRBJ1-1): GAGVSQSPSNKVTEKGKDVELRCDPISGHTALYWYRQSLGQGLEFLIYFQGNSAPDKSGLPSDRFSAERTGGSVSTLTIQRTQQEDSAVYLCASSLALGVWNTEAFFGQGTRLTVV.